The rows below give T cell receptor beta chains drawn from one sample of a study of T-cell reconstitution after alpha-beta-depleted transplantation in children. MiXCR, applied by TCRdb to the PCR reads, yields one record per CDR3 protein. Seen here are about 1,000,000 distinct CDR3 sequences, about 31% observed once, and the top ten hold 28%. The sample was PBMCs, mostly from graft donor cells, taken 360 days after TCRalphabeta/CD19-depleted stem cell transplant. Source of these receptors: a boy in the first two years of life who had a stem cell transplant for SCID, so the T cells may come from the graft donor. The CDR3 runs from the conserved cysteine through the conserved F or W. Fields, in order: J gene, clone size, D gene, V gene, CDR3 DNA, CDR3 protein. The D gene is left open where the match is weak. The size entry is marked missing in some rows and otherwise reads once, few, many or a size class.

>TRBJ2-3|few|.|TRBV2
TGTGCCAGCAGTGGCCGGTTAGTGTCGGATACGCAGTATTTT
CASSGRLVSDTQYF
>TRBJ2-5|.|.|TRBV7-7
TGTGCCAGCAGCTCACTAGGAGGTCCGGAGACCCAGTACTTC
CASSSLGGPETQYF
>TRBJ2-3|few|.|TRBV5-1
TGCGCCAGCAGCTTGGCCAGGTTAGGTTATACAGATACGCAGTATTTT
CASSLARLGYTDTQYF
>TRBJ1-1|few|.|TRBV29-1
TGCAGCGCAGGTCGGGGGGGGAACACTGAAGCTTTCTTT
CSAGRGGNTEAFF
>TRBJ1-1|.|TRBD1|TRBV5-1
TGCGCCAGCAGCCTCCCACAGGGGGGCACGACTGAAGCTTTCTTT
CASSLPQGGTTEAFF
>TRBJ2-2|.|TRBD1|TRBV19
TGTGCCAGTAGTAGACAGGGTCAGGCCGGGGAGCTGTTTTTT
CASSRQGQAGELFF
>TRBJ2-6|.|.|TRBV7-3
TGTGCCAGCAGCTTCCACAGCTCTGGGGCCAACGTCCTGACTTTC
CASSFHSSGANVLTF
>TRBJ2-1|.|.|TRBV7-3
TGTGCCAGCAGCTTTGGGGTGGGGGGCAATGAGCAGTTCTTC
CASSFGVGGNEQFF
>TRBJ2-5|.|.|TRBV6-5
TGTGCCAGCGGGCGCGGTGAAGAGACCCAGTACTTC
CASGRGEETQYF
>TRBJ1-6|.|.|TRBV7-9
TGTGCCAGCAGCGCCAGTTTTAATTCACCCCTCCACTTT
CASSASFNSPLHF
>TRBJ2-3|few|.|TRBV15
TGTGCCACCGTCGCGGCAGGCACAGATACGCAGTATTTT
CATVAAGTDTQYF
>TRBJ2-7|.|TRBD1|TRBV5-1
TGCGCCAGCAGCTTGACGATGACAGGGCCAAACGGCGAGCAGTACTTC
CASSLTMTGPNGEQYF
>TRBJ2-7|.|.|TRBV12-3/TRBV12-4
TGTGCCAGCAGTTTTACGGGGGCGCGGGAGCAGTACTTC
CASSFTGAREQYF
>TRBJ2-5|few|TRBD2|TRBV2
TGTGCCAGCAGTGACAGGGACTATGCTATGGAGACCCAGTACTTC
CASSDRDYAMETQYF
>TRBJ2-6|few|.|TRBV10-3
TGTGCCATCCACGCCGGAGGACGATCTGGGGCCAACGTCCTGACTTTC
CAIHAGGRSGANVLTF
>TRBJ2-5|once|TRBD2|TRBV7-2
TGTGCCAGCAGCTCGACTAGCGGGGGGGCCTGGGAGACCCAGTACTTC
CASSSTSGGAWETQYF
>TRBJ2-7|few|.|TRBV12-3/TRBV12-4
TGTGCCAGCAGTTTCGGGGGCCGGGTGACTCACGAGCAGTACTTC
CASSFGGRVTHEQYF
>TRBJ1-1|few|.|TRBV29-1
TGCAGCGTTGGCCTGGCCAGTGAGGACACTGAAGCTTTCTTT
CSVGLASEDTEAFF
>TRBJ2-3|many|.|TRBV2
TGTGCCAGCAGAAAAGAGACAGGTTCCCAGTATTTT
CASRKETGSQYF
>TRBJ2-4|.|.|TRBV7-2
TGTGCCAGCAGCCCGAAGCTAGCCAAAAACATTCAGTACTTC
CASSPKLAKNIQYF
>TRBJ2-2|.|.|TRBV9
TGTGCCAGCAGCTTGAGGGAACCTCCGAACACCGGGGAGCTGTTTTTT
CASSLREPPNTGELFF
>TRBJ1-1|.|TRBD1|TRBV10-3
TGTGCCATCAGTGCGACAGGGCTGGGCACTGAAGCTTTCTTT
CAISATGLGTEAFF
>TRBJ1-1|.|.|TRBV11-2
TGTGCCAGCAGCTTAATAGGAAAGCGCGGGAACACTGAAGCTTTCTTT
CASSLIGKRGNTEAFF
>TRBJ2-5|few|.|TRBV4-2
TGTGCCAGCAGCCAAGGGCTCGTTTCAGGGGAGGGGGAGACCCAGTACTTC
CASSQGLVSGEGETQYF
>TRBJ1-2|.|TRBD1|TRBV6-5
TGTGCCAGCAGTTCCCCTGAAAAGGGACAGGGTGGCTACACCTTC
CASSSPEKGQGGYTF
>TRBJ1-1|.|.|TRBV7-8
TGTGCCAGCAGCTTAGATGTGGGAAACTACTTGAACACTGAAGCTTTCTTT
CASSLDVGNYLNTEAFF
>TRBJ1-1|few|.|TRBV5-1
TGCGCCAGCAGCTCCGGACAGTCAGGGCTCTACACTGAAGCTTTCTTT
CASSSGQSGLYTEAFF
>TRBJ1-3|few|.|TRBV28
TGTGCCAGCAGAGGGATAAGGTTGAGCTCTGGAAACACCATATATTTT
CASRGIRLSSGNTIYF
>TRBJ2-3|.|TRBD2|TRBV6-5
TGTGCCAGCAGTTACCCAGCGGGGGCGGGGACAGATACGCAGTATTTT
CASSYPAGAGTDTQYF
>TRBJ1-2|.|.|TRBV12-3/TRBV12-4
TGTGCCAGCAGTTTGGCCGGGAGTGATGGCTACACCTTC
CASSLAGSDGYTF
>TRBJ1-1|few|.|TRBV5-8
TGTGCCAGCAGCTTGGCTTGGGGTAGCACTGAAGCTTTCTTT
CASSLAWGSTEAFF
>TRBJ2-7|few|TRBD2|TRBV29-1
TGCAGCGAGCATACTAGCGGGGAGCACTACGAGCAGTACTTC
CSEHTSGEHYEQYF
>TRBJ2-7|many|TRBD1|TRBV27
TGTGCCAGCAGTTATAGGACAGGGGGGCCCTACGAGCAGTACTTC
CASSYRTGGPYEQYF
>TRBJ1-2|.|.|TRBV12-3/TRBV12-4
TGTGCCAGCAGTCTACAGGGTTCTGGCTATGGCTACACCTTC
CASSLQGSGYGYTF
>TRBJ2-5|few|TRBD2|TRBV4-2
TGTGCCAGCAGCCAAGACGGACTAGTGAAAGAAGAGACCCAGTACTTC
CASSQDGLVKEETQYF
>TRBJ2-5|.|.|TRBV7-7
TGTGCCAGCACCCTCCAGGGAAGGAGAAAGACCCAGTACTTC
CASTLQGRRKTQYF
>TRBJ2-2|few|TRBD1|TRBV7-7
TGTGCCAGCAGCAACCGGGACAGGGGCACCGGGGAGCTGTTTTTT
CASSNRDRGTGELFF
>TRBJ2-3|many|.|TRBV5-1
TGCGCCAGCAGCTCCCCTAGGCTAGCGCCCTTGGGCACAGATACGCAGTATTTT
CASSSPRLAPLGTDTQYF
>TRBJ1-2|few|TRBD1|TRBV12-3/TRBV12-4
TGTGCCAGCACCATAAGGACAGGGGGCAATGGCTACACCTTC
CASTIRTGGNGYTF
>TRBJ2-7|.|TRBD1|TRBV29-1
TGCAGCGTTGTCAGGGGGCTTAACTACGAGCAGTACTTC
CSVVRGLNYEQYF
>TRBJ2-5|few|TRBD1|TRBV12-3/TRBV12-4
TGTGCCAGCACCCAACGACAGGGGGCCGGGGAGACCCAGTACTTC
CASTQRQGAGETQYF
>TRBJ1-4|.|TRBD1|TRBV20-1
TGCAGTGCTGGACAGGGAACTAATGAAAAACTGTTTTTT
CSAGQGTNEKLFF
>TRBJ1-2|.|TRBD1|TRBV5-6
TGTGCCAGCAGCCCGGGACAGCCTTTTAACTATGGCTACACCTTC
CASSPGQPFNYGYTF
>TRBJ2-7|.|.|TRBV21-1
TGTGCCAGCAGCAAGGGAGGGGCAAACTACGAGCAGTACTTC
CASSKGGANYEQYF
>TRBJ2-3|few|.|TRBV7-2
TGTGCCAGCAGTTACGACGGACCGAGCACAGATACGCAGTATTTT
CASSYDGPSTDTQYF
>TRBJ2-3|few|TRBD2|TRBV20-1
TGCAGTGCTCAACTAGCGTCCAGCACAGATACGCAGTATTTT
CSAQLASSTDTQYF
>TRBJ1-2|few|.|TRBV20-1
TGCAGTGCTAGGGGTCCGAGCTATGGCTACACCTTC
CSARGPSYGYTF
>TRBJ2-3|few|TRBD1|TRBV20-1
TGCAGTGCCAGTGGACAGGGGCCCCCAGATACGCAGTATTTT
CSASGQGPPDTQYF
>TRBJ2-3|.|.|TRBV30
TGTGCCTGGACCTCGACAGGAGGCACAGATACGCAGTATTTT
CAWTSTGGTDTQYF
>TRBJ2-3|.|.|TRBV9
TGTGCCAGCAGCGCAATAGGAACAGATACGCAGTATTTT
CASSAIGTDTQYF
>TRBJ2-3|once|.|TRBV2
TGTGCCAGCAGTATACAGGGTTCTAGCACAGATACGCAGTATTTT
CASSIQGSSTDTQYF
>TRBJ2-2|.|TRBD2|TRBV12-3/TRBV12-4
TGTGCCAGCAGTTCCAGACTAGCGGGGGTTGGTACCGGGGAGCTGTTTTTT
CASSSRLAGVGTGELFF
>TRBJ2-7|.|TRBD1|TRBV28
TGTGCCAGCTTTGGACAGGGGGCGCGTCTGGTTCAGTACTTC
CASFGQGARLVQYF